Each of the 29 T cell receptor beta chains below was sequenced from the same sample in a study of blood T cell repertoires in COVID-19 (dated by TCRdb to 2020 to 2021). The library relied on the immunoSEQ multiplex PCR assay. TCRdb took over this immuneACCESS table, retaining in-frame rearrangements with V and J assigned. Such tables are incomplete; in checked studies, under half of the missing clones stem from an unresolved V gene, and the remainder is unexplained. This sample holds around 20,000 clones; more than 80% were observed only once. The ten most abundant clones make up roughly 7.4% of the sample. Sequences were obtained from peripheral blood. The receptor source for this set is a human donor in a cohort sampled during active COVID-19.

Of note for this clone: This specimen includes other DNA sequences encoding the same CDR3. V usage is TRBV10-2 and J usage is TRBJ2-3; D remains unclear. The CDR3 covers 15 residues. V was clipped by 3 bases and J by 0 bases, with 10 bases between them. The germline CDR1 and CDR2 sequences are WSHSY and SAAADI. Here the CDR3 reads CASSESPTSTDTQYF. In DNA form, the CDR3 reads TGCGCCAGCAGTGAATCCCCGACTAGCACAGATACGCAGTATTTT.

This rearrangement joins TRBV6-5 to TRBJ1-2; TRBD1 matches 9 bases. This CDR3 has 14 amino acids. The J segment lost 1 base and the V segment lost 6 bases, leaving 3 bases of the junction unmatched. CDR1 is MNHEY, CDR2 SVGAGI, per germline. This chain's CDR3 is CASRRTGDNYGYTF. The CDR3 nucleotides are TGTGCCAGCAGGAGGACAGGGGATAACTATGGCTACACCTTC.

The rearrangement links TRBV10-3 to TRBJ2-4, with D possibly matching TRBD2 (6 bases). CDR3 length equals 14 residues. CDR1 is ENHRY, CDR2 SYGVKD, per germline. V was shortened by 3 bases and J by 8 bases, with 14 bases between the two germline ends. The CDR3 spells CAISDRGGTDIQYF. The CDR3 DNA sequence: TGTGCCATCAGTGATCGAGGAGGGACGGACATTCAGTACTTC.

The chain couples TRBV19 to TRBJ1-2; D is possibly TRBD1 (6 bases). V lost 6 bases to trimming and J lost 7 bases, with 15 bases between them. The CDR3 runs 13 residues. Germline CDR1 is LNHDA and CDR2 is SQIVND (reference sequence). DNA for the CDR3: TGTGCCAGTAGGGACCGGGACAAAGGTGGCTACACCTTC. As protein: CASRDRDKGGYTF.

This sequence joins TRBV10-3 and TRBJ1-6; a weak D match, TRBD1 (6 bases). Germline lookup yields CDR1 ENHRY and CDR2 SYGVKD. This CDR3 is built from 15 residues. Trimming cost V 1 base and J 8 bases, with 12 bases left between them. The CDR3 sequence: CAISELDSGDSPLHF. CDR3 sequence (DNA): TGTGCCATCAGTGAGTTGGACAGCGGAGATTCACCCCTCCACTTT.

This chain uses TRBV2 with TRBJ2-2; 8 nucleotides match TRBD1. Looked up from germline, CDR1 is SNHLY and CDR2 is FYNNEI. V lost 2 bases and J lost 5; bases outside the gene matches: 1. This CDR3 region has 14 residues. In DNA form, the CDR3 reads TGTGCCAGCAGTGAAAACAGGGGGACCGGGGAGCTGTTTTTT. Amino acids: CASSENRGTGELFF.

This clone was detected only a few times. This CDR3 is CASSLVPQAGQPQHF. CDR3 DNA: TGTGCCAGCAGCTTAGTTCCCCAGGCCGGTCAGCCCCAGCATTTT. The chain uses TRBV7-2 and TRBJ1-5; the D is unclear. Germline loops: CDR1 SGHTA, CDR2 FQGNSA. Trimming took 1 base from V and 6 from J, leaving 13 bases between them. This CDR3 contains 15 residues.

The rearrangement joins TRBV19 to TRBJ1-5; D is perhaps TRBD1 (6 bases). V was pared by 7 bases and J by 4 bases, with 11 bases between. The CDR3 contains 13 residues. Germline V gives CDR1 LNHDA, CDR2 SQIVND (reference sequence). CDR3 region: CASMGRGNQPQHF. In DNA form, the CDR3 reads TGTGCCAGTATGGGGAGGGGGAATCAGCCCCAGCATTTT. Complete variable domain (other parts from reference TRBV19 and TRBJ1-5): DGGITQSPKYLFRKEGQNVTLSCEQNLNHDAMYWYRQDPGQGLRLIYYSQIVNDFQKGDIAEGYSVSREKKESFPLTVTSAQKNPTAFYLCASMGRGNQPQHFGDGTRLSIL.

The chain carries TRBV4-3 and TRBJ2-1, with a weak D call TRBD1 (7 bases). The CDR3 is 14 residues long. With 3 bases removed from V and 6 bases from J, the gap between germline ends came to 12 bases. Germline values: CDR1 LGHNA, CDR2 YSLEER. The CDR3 is CASSQRDSLNEQFF. In DNA form, the CDR3 reads TGCGCCAGCAGCCAGCGGGACAGCCTCAATGAGCAGTTCTTC.

The chain employs TRBV28 and TRBJ2-2; TRBD2 aligns across 8 bases. Germline V gene sequence: CDR1 MDHEN, CDR2 SYDVKM. CDR3 length: 16 amino acids. The ends lost 11 bases at V and 6 bases at J; junction bases unmatched: 17. The CDR3 sequence is CARRRGGGGRAGELFF. The CDR3 region has the DNA TGTGCCCGCCGGCGCGGGGGCGGGGGGCGCGCCGGGGAGCTGTTTTTT.

The CDR3 sequence: CATIRLADYEQYF. CDR3 nucleotides: TGTGCCACCATTCGACTAGCGGACTACGAGCAGTACTTC. The genes are TRBV6-5 and TRBJ2-7; 9 positions agree with TRBD2. Unmatched junction bases numbered 7, after V lost 10 bases and J lost 3 bases. The length of the CDR3 is 13 residues. Looked up from germline, CDR1 is MNHEY and CDR2 is SVGAGI.

The chain recombines TRBV10-3 with TRBJ2-7; perhaps TRBD1 as D (6 bases). V was cut by 4 bases and J by 6 bases, with 10 bases left in between. The CDR3 has 12 residues. Germline CDR1 ENHRY, CDR2 SYGVKD. The CDR3 coding sequence is TGTGCCATCAGTGCTAGAGGGGGCGAGCAGTACTTC. Its translation: CAISARGGEQYF.

The chain links TRBV5-6 to TRBJ2-2, with D perhaps matching TRBD1 (5 bases). Germline V gives CDR1 SGHDT, CDR2 YYEEEE. The CDR3 is 17 residues long. Trimming took 1 base from V and 1 from J, leaving 14 bases between them. The CDR3 here is CASSLLFLGQNTGELFF. The CDR3 bases are TGTGCCAGCAGCTTGCTATTTCTTGGACAGAACACCGGGGAGCTGTTTTTT.

This clone occurred a few times. For the CDR3, the DNA is TGTGCCAGTACCCCCGGTCCGACTAGCGGGAGGGTGTGGGGGGAGCTGTTTTTT. As protein: CASTPGPTSGRVWGELFF. V and J are TRBV19 and TRBJ2-2; 14 positions agree with TRBD2. The junction had 15 bases not matched to a gene; V was cut back by 7 bases and J by 8 bases. Looked up from germline, CDR1 is LNHDA and CDR2 is SQIVND (reference sequence). There are 18 residues in the CDR3.

The V call is TRBV4-3, the J call TRBJ2-3, with D possibly matching TRBD1 (5 bases). Trimming removed 0 bases at V and 4 bases at J, with 11 bases between. The V gene's germline CDR1 is LGHNA and CDR2 YSLEER. The CDR3 is made up of 15 amino acids. The CDR3 reads CASSQEGRAPDTQYF. The CDR3 nucleotides are TGCGCCAGCAGCCAAGAAGGCAGGGCCCCAGATACGCAGTATTTT.

The chain couples TRBV18 to TRBJ1-1; D not certain. Trimming shortened V by 8 bases and J by 3 bases, and 13 bases separated the two germline ends. Germline loops: CDR1 KGHSH, CDR2 LQKENI. This CDR3 contains 13 residues. The CDR3: CASHLGKDTEAFF. CDR3 sequence (DNA): TGTGCCAGCCACCTGGGCAAGGACACTGAAGCTTTCTTT. The full variable domain, in which reference TRBV18 and TRBJ1-1 provide the parts outside the CDR3, is NAGVMQNPRHLVRRRGQEARLRCSPMKGHSHVYWYRQLPEEGLKFMVYLQKENIIDESGMPKERFSAEFPKEGPSILRIQQVVRGDSAAYFCASHLGKDTEAFFGQGTRLTVV.

This chain joins TRBV7-8 and TRBJ2-5; 10 nucleotides agree with TRBD2. The CDR3 runs 15 residues. CDR1 and CDR2 (germline): SGHVS, FQNEAQ. V was clipped by 2 bases and J by 2 bases; unmatched bases: 2. The CDR3 protein is CASSLRLAGQETQYF. DNA of the CDR3: TGTGCCAGCAGCTTAAGACTAGCGGGTCAAGAGACCCAGTACTTC. Full variable domain (rest looked up from reference TRBV7-8 and TRBJ2-5): GAGVSQSPRYKVAKRGQDVALRCDPISGHVSLFWYQQALGQGPEFLTYFQNEAQLDKSGLPSDRFFAERPEGSVSTLKIQRTQQEDSAVYLCASSLRLAGQETQYFGPGTRLLVL.

This chain joins TRBV7-8 and TRBJ1-4; a possible D gene is TRBD1 (5 bases). In germline, CDR1 is SGHVS, CDR2 FQNEAQ. Trimming cost V 5 bases and J 8 bases, with 15 bases left between them. There are 14 residues in the CDR3. The CDR3 spells CASSQGGVREKLFF. In DNA form, the CDR3 reads TGTGCCAGCAGCCAGGGAGGAGTTCGCGAAAAACTGTTTTTT. Full variable domain (outside the CDR3, taken from reference TRBV7-8 and TRBJ1-4): GAGVSQSPRYKVAKRGQDVALRCDPISGHVSLFWYQQALGQGPEFLTYFQNEAQLDKSGLPSDRFFAERPEGSVSTLKIQRTQQEDSAVYLCASSQGGVREKLFFGSGTQLSVL.

The chain links TRBV9 to TRBJ1-5; a possible D gene is TRBD1 (5 bases). The V end was cut by 9 bases, the J end by 0 bases, with 13 bases between. CDR1 SGDLS and CDR2 YYNGEE come from the germline V gene. This CDR3 is 14 amino acids long. This CDR3 is CATSQDYSNQPQHF. The CDR3 DNA reads TGTGCCACCTCACAGGATTATAGCAATCAGCCCCAGCATTTT.

The rearrangement uses TRBV3-1 (or the pseudogene TRBV3-2) and TRBJ2-2, with TRBD1 identical over 10 bases. This CDR3 contains 14 residues. Germline V gene sequence: CDR1 LGHDT, CDR2 YNNKEL (reference sequence). The junction had 5 bases not matched to a gene; V was cut back by 3 bases and J by 10 bases. The CDR3 DNA sequence: TGTGCCAGCAGCCAGGACAGGGGGAGGGAGGAGCTGTTTTTT. It is translated as CASSQDRGREELFF.

V gene TRBV7-2 combines with J gene TRBJ1-4, with no clear D. This CDR3 is built from 15 residues. CDR1 and CDR2 from the germline V gene are SGHTA and FQGNSA. V lost 6 bases to trimming and J lost 2 bases, with 13 bases between them. CDR3 DNA: TGTGCCAGCAGGGCCCCCGGGTATACTAATGAAAAACTGTTTTTT. Its protein is CASRAPGYTNEKLFF.

The V gene is TRBV11-1, the J gene TRBJ2-7, with D maybe TRBD2 (6 bases). There are 16 residues in the CDR3. Between the trimmed V and J ends, which lost 5 bases and 3 bases, there was a span of 20 bases. Germline V gene lookup returns CDR1 SGHAT and CDR2 FQDESV (reference sequence). The CDR3 spells CASSTILGTLHYEQYF. CDR3 coding DNA: TGTGCCAGCAGCACCATCCTGGGGACTCTCCACTACGAGCAGTACTTC.

A word on this clone: At one end, the junction sequence differs from germline, possibly due to a read error. The CDR3: CASTAALLVDF. CDR3 DNA: TGTGCCAGCACGGCGGCTTTATTGGTGGACTTC. The chain employs TRBV2 and TRBJ2-7; D ambiguous. Germline V gene data show CDR1 as SNHLY and CDR2 as FYNNEI. This CDR3 has 11 amino acids.

The gene calls are TRBV2 and TRBJ1-4, with 9 bases identical to TRBD1. Germline trimming cut 4 bases from V and 8 bases from J; bases unmatched to any gene: 8. The germline V gene encodes CDR1 SNHLY and CDR2 FYNNEI. There are 15 residues in the CDR3. CDR3: CASSARDRVREKLFF. The CDR3 DNA follows: TGTGCCAGCAGTGCCCGGGACAGGGTACGAGAAAAACTGTTTTTT.

The chain employs TRBV28 and TRBJ1-3; 8 bases agree with TRBD1. The V gene end was trimmed by 4 bases and the J gene end by 5 bases; junction bases not matched to a gene: 7. Germline V gene sequence: CDR1 MDHEN, CDR2 SYDVKM. The CDR3 is 15 residues long. This CDR3 reads CASSWPTGGRNTIYF. The CDR3 region has the DNA TGTGCCAGCAGTTGGCCTACAGGGGGAAGAAACACCATATATTTT.

This sequence joins TRBV28 and TRBJ1-3; D not certain. The CDR3 contains 12 residues. Germline V lookup: CDR1 MDHEN, CDR2 SYDVKM. V lost 9 bases and J 0 bases, leaving 6 bases between the germline ends. DNA of the CDR3: TGTGCCAGTGTTAGCTCTGGAAACACCATATATTTT. Translated, it gives CASVSSGNTIYF.

V is TRBV6-5 and J is TRBJ1-3; no clear D. Trimming took 6 bases from V and 1 from J, leaving 13 bases between them. The CDR3 loop spans 15 amino acids. Germline CDR1 is MNHEY and CDR2 is SVGAGI. The CDR3 DNA follows: TGTGCCAGCAGGAGAAGACAATTATCTGGAAACACCATATATTTT. Protein product: CASRRRQLSGNTIYF.

The chain links TRBV5-8 to TRBJ1-1, with D tentatively TRBD1 (6 bases). CDR1 and CDR2 from the germline V gene are SGHTS and YDEGEE. This CDR3 spans 13 amino acids. V was shortened by 2 bases and J by 1 base, with 6 bases between the two germline ends. The chain's CDR3 is CASSFRGNTEAFF. The DNA of the CDR3 is TGTGCCAGCAGCTTCAGGGGGAACACTGAAGCTTTCTTT.

This rearrangement joins TRBV6-1 to TRBJ1-5; D is possibly TRBD1 (6 bases). V was clipped by 0 bases and J by 7 bases, with 16 bases between them. The CDR3 contains 16 residues. CDR1 and CDR2 (germline): MNHNS, SASEGT. The CDR3 nucleotides read TGTGCCAGCAGTGAAGCGCTCGGGGGGGCAAGGCAGCCCCAGCATTTT. It encodes CASSEALGGARQPQHF.